These 20 T cell receptor beta chains were all obtained from the same sample, sequenced in a study of T-cell memory formation after mild COVID-19. Each CDR3 protein is one row after TCRdb ran MiXCR on the 5' RACE reads. The sample carries fewer than 150,000 distinct CDR3 sequences, 14% recorded once. The sequencing input was PBMCs or a T cell subset sorted from them (not recorded which). The origin of the receptors is an adult woman who had mild COVID-19 (a few samples of this study predate the infection). Cell type and time point are not known.

The gene calls are TRBV5-1 and TRBJ1-2, with no clear D. CDR1 and CDR2 from the germline V gene are SGHRS and YFSETQ. Trimming removed 0 bases from V and 6 bases from J, with 3 bases in between. The CDR3 is made up of 11 amino acids. CDR3 residues: CASSLADGYTF. The DNA for the CDR3 is TGCGCCAGCAGCTTGGCAGATGGCTACACCTTC.

This clonotype was counted between two and nine times. The V and J genes are TRBV6-2 or TRBV6-3 and TRBJ1-4; tentative D call: TRBD1 (5 bases). V dropped 4 bases and J dropped 2 bases, with 14 bases sitting between them. This CDR3 is 16 amino acids long. CDR1 is MNHEY, CDR2 SVGEGT, per germline. The CDR3 here is CASSWEGRWTNEKLFF. The CDR3 bases are TGTGCCAGCAGTTGGGAGGGGCGATGGACTAATGAAAAACTGTTTTTT.

This clonotype was seen a handful of times. This chain links TRBV5-6 with TRBJ2-1; D gene ambiguous. The CDR3 has 16 residues. The germline CDR1 and CDR2 sequences are SGHDT and YYEEEE. V lost 4 bases to trimming and J lost 4 bases, with 18 bases between them. CDR3 sequence reads: CASSDPAQRVYNEQFF. Here the CDR3 DNA reads TGTGCCAGCAGCGACCCGGCCCAGCGAGTATACAATGAGCAGTTCTTC.

This clonotype occurred a few times. V usage is TRBV5-6 and J usage is TRBJ2-1; D ambiguous. Germline values: CDR1 SGHDT, CDR2 YYEEEE. Between the trimmed V and J ends, which lost 3 bases and 7 bases, there was a span of 5 bases. CDR3 size: 11 residues. CDR3 sequence reads: CASSWQNEQFF. The CDR3 DNA reads TGTGCCAGCAGCTGGCAAAATGAGCAGTTCTTC. The full variable domain, in which reference TRBV5-6 and TRBJ2-1 provide the parts outside the CDR3, is DAGVTQSPTHLIKTRGQQVTLRCSPKSGHDTVSWYQQALGQGPQFIFQYYEEEERQRGNFPDRFSGHQFPNYSSELNVNALLLGDSALYLCASSWQNEQFFGPGTRLTVL.

V and J are TRBV5-1 and TRBJ2-1; D is possibly TRBD2 (5 bases). Trimming took off 4 bases at V and 12 bases at J, with 11 bases between the two ends. Germline V gene lookup returns CDR1 SGHRS and CDR2 YFSETQ. This CDR3 is 11 amino acids long. DNA for the CDR3: TGCGCCAGCAGCGGCCCTCGGGGGCAGTTCTTC. Its protein is CASSGPRGQFF.

This clonotype is large by share. The chain joins TRBV4-3 to TRBJ2-7; D remains unclear. V was pared by 1 base and J by 0 bases, with 10 bases between. This CDR3 spans 15 amino acids. CDR1 LGHNA and CDR2 YSLEER come from the germline V gene. The CDR3 DNA follows: TGCGCCAGCAGCCAAGTTGCGGATTTCTCCTACGAGCAGTACTTC. Translation gives CASSQVADFSYEQYF.

The chain carries TRBV3-1 and TRBJ1-1; D gene ambiguous. The V and J ends lost 8 bases and 3 bases respectively, with 16 bases between them. The CDR3 is 14 amino acids. Germline V lookup: CDR1 LGHDT, CDR2 YNNKEL (reference sequence). This CDR3 reads CASASPGSYTEAFF. The DNA of the CDR3 is TGTGCCAGCGCCTCCCCTGGATCGTACACTGAAGCTTTCTTT. Complete variable domain (other parts from reference TRBV3-1 and TRBJ1-1): DTAVSQTPKYLVTQMGNDKSIKCEQNLGHDTMYWYKQDSKKFLKIMFSYNNKELIINETVPNRFSPKSPDKAHLNLHINSLELGDSAVYFCASASPGSYTEAFFGQGTRLTVV.

This sequence joins TRBV27 and TRBJ2-7; the match to TRBD1 covers 10 bases. The length of the CDR3 is 15 residues. Germline CDR1 reads MNHEY; CDR2 reads SMNVEV (reference sequence). J lost 2 bases, V lost 2 bases, and 3 bases had no gene match. CDR3 in DNA: TGTGCCAGCAGTTTAATTGGGACAGGGGCCTACGAGCAGTACTTC. Translation: CASSLIGTGAYEQYF.

This clonotype appeared a few times. The CDR3 sequence is CASDRGPDSSYNEQFF. The CDR3 region has the DNA TGTGCCAGCGACAGGGGGCCGGATAGCTCCTACAATGAGCAGTTCTTC. The J gene is TRBJ2-1, the V gene TRBV2; 10 bases line up with TRBD1. CDR1 and CDR2 from the germline V gene are SNHLY and FYNNEI. V lost 8 bases and J lost 0; bases outside the gene matches: 7. The CDR3 length is 16 residues.

This chain joins TRBV15 and TRBJ1-1; D perhaps matches TRBD1 (6 bases). The V gene's germline CDR1 is LNHNV and CDR2 YYDKDF (reference sequence). V lost 6 bases, J lost 6 bases, and 17 bases lay in between. The CDR3 totals 14 residues. CDR3 loop: CATRSAGARAEAFF. In DNA, the CDR3 is TGTGCCACCAGATCTGCGGGGGCAAGGGCTGAAGCTTTCTTT.

The chain combines TRBV12-3 or TRBV12-4 with TRBJ1-2; D gene uncertain. The germline V and J ends were trimmed by 7 bases and 1 base, with 19 bases remaining between them. The CDR3 sequence is 16 residues long. This CDR3 reads CASTLSAPIRNYGYTF. The CDR3 bases are TGTGCCAGCACCCTATCGGCTCCGATTCGTAACTATGGCTACACCTTC.

The DNA for the CDR3 is TGTGCCAGCAGCTCTCTAGCGGTTAGCACAGATACGCAGTATTTT. It codes for CASSSLAVSTDTQYF. The chain links TRBV7-8 to TRBJ2-3; TRBD2 matches 7 bases. Looked up from germline, CDR1 is SGHVS and CDR2 is FQNEAQ. The CDR3 contains 15 residues. The junction had 4 bases not matched to a gene; V was cut back by 4 bases and J by 0 bases. The variable domain in full, with the rest retrieved from reference TRBV7-8 and TRBJ2-3, is GAGVSQSPRYKVAKRGQDVALRCDPISGHVSLFWYQQALGQGPEFLTYFQNEAQLDKSGLPSDRFFAERPEGSVSTLKIQRTQQEDSAVYLCASSSLAVSTDTQYFGPGTRLTVL.

This clonotype was picked up many times. At one of its ends the junction is not consistent with the germline gene, which may arise from a read error. This rearrangement joins TRBV12-3 or TRBV12-4 to TRBJ1-1; 7 nucleotides align to TRBD1. The CDR3 sequence is 12 residues long. The CDR3 region is CANDRVNAEAFF. DNA of the CDR3: TGTGCCAACGACAGGGTGAACGCTGAAGCTTTCTTT.

J is TRBJ2-3 and V is TRBV11-1; D possibly matches TRBD1 or TRBD2 (5 bases each). Germline CDR1 and CDR2: SGHAT and FQDESV (reference sequence). With 3 bases removed from V and 0 bases from J, the gap between germline ends came to 10 bases. This CDR3 is 15 amino acids long. The CDR3 DNA reads as TGTGCCAGCAGCTTTGCCTGGGGGAGCACAGATACGCAGTATTTT. As protein: CASSFAWGSTDTQYF. The variable domain in full, with the rest retrieved from reference TRBV11-1 and TRBJ2-3, is EAEVAQSPRYKITEKSQAVAFWCDPISGHATLYWYRQILGQGPELLVQFQDESVVDDSQLPKDRFSAERLKGVDSTLKIQPAELGDSAMYLCASSFAWGSTDTQYFGPGTRLTVL.

In this sample, this clonotype turned up a few times. The rearrangement links TRBV2 to TRBJ1-1; maybe TRBD1 (6 bases). The CDR3 is 14 amino acids. In germline, CDR1 is SNHLY, CDR2 FYNNEI. Between the trimmed V and J ends, which lost 2 bases and 1 base, there was a span of 8 bases. CDR3 coding DNA: TGTGCCAGCAGTGAAATACAGGGGAACACTGAAGCTTTCTTT. It is translated as CASSEIQGNTEAFF.

The chain links TRBV6-2 or TRBV6-3 to TRBJ1-1; 8 bases match TRBD1. The CDR3 has 14 residues. The V gene end was trimmed by 6 bases and the J gene end by 6 bases; junction bases not matched to a gene: 9. Germline V gives CDR1 MNHEY, CDR2 SVGEGT. The CDR3 loop reads CASRKQGDWSEAFF. CDR3 DNA sequence: TGTGCCAGCAGAAAACAGGGGGACTGGTCTGAAGCTTTCTTT.

V is TRBV20-1 and J is TRBJ1-1; tentative D call: TRBD1 (6 bases). The CDR3 consists of 16 residues. The V and J ends lost 2 bases and 4 bases respectively, with 20 bases between them. Germline values: CDR1 DFQATT, CDR2 SNEGSKA (reference sequence). CDR3 DNA: TGCAGTGCTAGACGCGGGGGCGTCGGGGTCGGCACTGAAGCTTTCTTT. Its protein is CSARRGGVGVGTEAFF.

This clonotype has a handful of counts. This sequence joins TRBV14 and TRBJ2-7; a weak D match, TRBD2 (5 bases). CDR1 and CDR2 (germline): SGHDN, FVKESK. The CDR3 sequence is 17 residues long. V was clipped by 2 bases and J by 2 bases, with 19 bases between them. DNA of the CDR3: TGTGCCAGCAGCCAATTGGGAGCAGGAACGACCCCCTACGAGCAGTACTTC. As protein: CASSQLGAGTTPYEQYF.

The rearrangement uses TRBV20-1 and TRBJ2-4, with D possibly matching TRBD1 (7 bases). Germline V gene lookup returns CDR1 DFQATT and CDR2 SNEGSKA (reference sequence). The CDR3 consists of 17 residues. The V end was cut by 6 bases, the J end by 0 bases, with 21 bases between. This chain's CDR3 is CSAEQGSWTTAKNIQYF. In DNA, the CDR3 is TGCAGTGCAGAACAGGGGTCGTGGACTACAGCCAAAAACATTCAGTACTTC.

Only a few counts were recorded for this clonotype. This sequence joins TRBV9 and TRBJ2-7; TRBD2 matches at 11 bases. CDR1 is SGDLS and CDR2 is YYNGEE in the germline V gene. The V segment lost 3 bases and the J segment 3 bases; nucleotides outside the gene matches: 5. The CDR3 length is 15 residues. The CDR3 region has the DNA TGTGCCAGCAGCGCGAGACTAGCGGGGAACTACGAGCAGTACTTC. It specifies CASSARLAGNYEQYF.